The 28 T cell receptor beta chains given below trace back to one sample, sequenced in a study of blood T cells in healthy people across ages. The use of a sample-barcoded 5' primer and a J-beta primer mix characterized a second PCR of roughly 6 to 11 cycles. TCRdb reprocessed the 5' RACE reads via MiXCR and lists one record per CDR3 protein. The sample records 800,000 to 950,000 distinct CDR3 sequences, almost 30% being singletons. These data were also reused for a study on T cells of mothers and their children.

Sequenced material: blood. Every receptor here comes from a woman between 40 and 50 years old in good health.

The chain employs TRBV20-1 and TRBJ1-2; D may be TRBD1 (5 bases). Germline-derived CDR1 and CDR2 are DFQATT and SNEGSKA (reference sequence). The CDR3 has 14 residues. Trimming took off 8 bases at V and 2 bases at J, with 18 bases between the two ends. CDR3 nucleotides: TGCAGTCACTACGGACGGGGGTGGAACTATGGCTACACCTTC. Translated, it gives CSHYGRGWNYGYTF.

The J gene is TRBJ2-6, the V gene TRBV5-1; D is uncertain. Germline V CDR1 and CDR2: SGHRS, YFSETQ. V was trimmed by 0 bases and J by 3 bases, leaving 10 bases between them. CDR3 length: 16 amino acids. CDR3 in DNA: TGCGCCAGCAGCTTGGACGGAGATCATGGGGCCAACGTCCTGACTTTC. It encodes CASSLDGDHGANVLTF.

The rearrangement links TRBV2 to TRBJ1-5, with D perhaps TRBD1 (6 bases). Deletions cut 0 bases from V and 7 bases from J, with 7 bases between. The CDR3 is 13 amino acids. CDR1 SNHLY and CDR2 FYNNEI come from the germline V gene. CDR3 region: CASSEAQGQPQHF. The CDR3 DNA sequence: TGTGCCAGCAGTGAAGCGCAGGGGCAGCCCCAGCATTTT.

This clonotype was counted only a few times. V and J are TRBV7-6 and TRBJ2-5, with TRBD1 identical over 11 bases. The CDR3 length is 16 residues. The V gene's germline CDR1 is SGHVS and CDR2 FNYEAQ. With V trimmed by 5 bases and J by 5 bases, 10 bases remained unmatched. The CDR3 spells CASSPGQGAVGETQYF. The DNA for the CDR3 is TGTGCCAGCAGCCCCGGACAGGGGGCGGTTGGGGAGACCCAGTACTTC.

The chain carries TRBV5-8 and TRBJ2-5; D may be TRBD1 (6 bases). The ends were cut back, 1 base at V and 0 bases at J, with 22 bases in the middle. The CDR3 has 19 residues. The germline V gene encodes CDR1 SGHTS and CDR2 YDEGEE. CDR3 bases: TGTGCCAGCAGCTTGAGTTGGGGCAGGGGCAGGATTAACCAAGAGACCCAGTACTTC. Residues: CASSLSWGRGRINQETQYF.

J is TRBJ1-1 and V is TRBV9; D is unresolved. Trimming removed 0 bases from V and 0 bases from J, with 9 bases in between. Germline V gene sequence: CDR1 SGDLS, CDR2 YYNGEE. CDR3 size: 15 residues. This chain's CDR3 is CASSVAPSMNTEAFF. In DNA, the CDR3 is TGTGCCAGCAGCGTAGCCCCCTCGATGAACACTGAAGCTTTCTTT.

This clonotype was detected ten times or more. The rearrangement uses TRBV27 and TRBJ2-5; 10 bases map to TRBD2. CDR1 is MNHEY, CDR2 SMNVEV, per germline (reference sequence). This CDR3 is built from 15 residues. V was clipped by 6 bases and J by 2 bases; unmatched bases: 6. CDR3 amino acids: CASSESGGAQETQYF. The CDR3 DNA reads TGTGCCAGCAGCGAGAGCGGGGGGGCACAAGAGACCCAGTACTTC.

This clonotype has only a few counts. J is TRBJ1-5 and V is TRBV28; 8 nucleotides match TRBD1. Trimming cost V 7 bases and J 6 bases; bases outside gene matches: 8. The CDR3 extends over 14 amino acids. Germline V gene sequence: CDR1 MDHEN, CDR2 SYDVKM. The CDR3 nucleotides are TGTGCCAGCAATTCAGGGGGCGGTACTCAGCCCCAGCATTTT. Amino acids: CASNSGGGTQPQHF.

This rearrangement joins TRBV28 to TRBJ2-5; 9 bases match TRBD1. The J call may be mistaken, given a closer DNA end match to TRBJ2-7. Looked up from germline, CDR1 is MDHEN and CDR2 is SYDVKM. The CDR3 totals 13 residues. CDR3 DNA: TGTGCCAGCAGTTCAACAGGGGGCAGCGAGCAGTACTTC. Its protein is CASSSTGGSEQYF.

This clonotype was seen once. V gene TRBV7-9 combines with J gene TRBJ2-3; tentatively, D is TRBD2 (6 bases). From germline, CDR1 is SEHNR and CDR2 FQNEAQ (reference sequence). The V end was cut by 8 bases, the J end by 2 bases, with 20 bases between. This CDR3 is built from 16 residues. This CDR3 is CASRGLSQKPTDTQYF. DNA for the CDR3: TGTGCCAGCCGGGGGTTGAGCCAGAAACCCACAGATACGCAGTATTTT.

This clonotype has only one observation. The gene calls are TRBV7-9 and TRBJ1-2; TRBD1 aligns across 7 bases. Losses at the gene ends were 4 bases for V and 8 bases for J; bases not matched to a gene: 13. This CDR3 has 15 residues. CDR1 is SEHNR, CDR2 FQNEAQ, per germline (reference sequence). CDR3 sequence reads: CASSYYLRDRDGYTF. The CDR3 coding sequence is TGTGCCAGCAGCTACTACCTTCGAGACAGGGACGGCTACACCTTC.

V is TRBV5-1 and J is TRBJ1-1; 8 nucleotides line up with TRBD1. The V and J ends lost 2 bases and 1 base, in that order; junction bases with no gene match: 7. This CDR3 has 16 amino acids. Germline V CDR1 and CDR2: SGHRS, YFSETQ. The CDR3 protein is CASSLRTGRGNTEAFF. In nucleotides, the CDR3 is TGCGCCAGCAGCTTACGGACAGGGCGAGGGAACACTGAAGCTTTCTTT.

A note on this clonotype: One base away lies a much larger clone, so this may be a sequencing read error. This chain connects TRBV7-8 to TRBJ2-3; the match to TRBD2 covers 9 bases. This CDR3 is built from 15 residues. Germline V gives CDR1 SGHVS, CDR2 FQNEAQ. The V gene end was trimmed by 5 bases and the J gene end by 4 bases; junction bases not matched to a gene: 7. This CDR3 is CASSPSGGFADTQYF. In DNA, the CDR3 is TGTGCCAGCAGCCCGAGCGGGGGGTTCGCAGATACGCAGTATTTT.

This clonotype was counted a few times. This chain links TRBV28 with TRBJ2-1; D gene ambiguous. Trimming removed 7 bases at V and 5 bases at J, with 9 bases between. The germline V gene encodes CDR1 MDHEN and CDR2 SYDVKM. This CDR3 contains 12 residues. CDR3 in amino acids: CASTLRDNEQFF. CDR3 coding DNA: TGTGCCAGCACCCTTCGGGACAATGAGCAGTTCTTC. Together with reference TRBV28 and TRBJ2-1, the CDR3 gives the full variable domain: DVKVTQSSRYLVKRTGEKVFLECVQDMDHENMFWYRQDPGLGLRLIYFSYDVKMKEKGDIPEGYSVSREKKERFSLILESASTNQTSMYLCASTLRDNEQFFGPGTRLTVL.

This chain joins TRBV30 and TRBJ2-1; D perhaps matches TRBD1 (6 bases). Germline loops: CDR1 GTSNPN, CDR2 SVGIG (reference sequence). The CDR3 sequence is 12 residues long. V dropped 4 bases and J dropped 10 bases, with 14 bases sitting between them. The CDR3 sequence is CAWTHTGREQFF. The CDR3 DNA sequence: TGTGCCTGGACCCACACAGGGCGCGAGCAGTTCTTC.

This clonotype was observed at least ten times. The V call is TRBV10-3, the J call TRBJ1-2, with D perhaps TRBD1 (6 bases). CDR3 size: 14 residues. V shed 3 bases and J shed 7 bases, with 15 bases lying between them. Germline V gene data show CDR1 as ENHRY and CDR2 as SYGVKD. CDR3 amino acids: CAISELQGSSGYTF. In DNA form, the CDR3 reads TGTGCCATCAGTGAACTACAGGGTAGTAGTGGCTACACCTTC.

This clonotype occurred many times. CDR3 DNA: TGTGCCAGCAAACGGACTAGCGGGGGGGCTAGTAATGAGCAGTTCTTC. Its protein product is CASKRTSGGASNEQFF. The genes are TRBV6-4 and TRBJ2-1, with TRBD2 matching 15 bases. The CDR3 consists of 16 residues. Trimming cost V 7 bases and J 7 bases; bases outside gene matches: 8. Per germline, CDR1 MRHNA and CDR2 SNTAGT.

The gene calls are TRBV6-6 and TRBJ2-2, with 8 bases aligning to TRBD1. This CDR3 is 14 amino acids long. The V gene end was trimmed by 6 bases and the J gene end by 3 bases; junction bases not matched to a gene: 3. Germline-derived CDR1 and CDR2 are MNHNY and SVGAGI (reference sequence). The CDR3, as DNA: TGTGCCAGCAGCCACAGGGGGTACACCGGGGAGCTGTTTTTT. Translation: CASSHRGYTGELFF.

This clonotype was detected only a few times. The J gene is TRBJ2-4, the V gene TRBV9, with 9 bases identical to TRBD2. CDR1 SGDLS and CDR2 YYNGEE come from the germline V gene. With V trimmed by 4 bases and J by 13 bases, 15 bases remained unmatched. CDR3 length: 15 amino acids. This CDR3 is CASSPRLAAGPEQYF. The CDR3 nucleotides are TGTGCCAGCAGCCCCCGACTAGCGGCGGGGCCTGAGCAGTACTTC.

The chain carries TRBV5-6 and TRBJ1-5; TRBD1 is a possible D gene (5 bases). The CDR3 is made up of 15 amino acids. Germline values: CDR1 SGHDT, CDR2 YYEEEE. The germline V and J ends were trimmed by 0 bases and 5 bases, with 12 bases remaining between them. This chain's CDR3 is CASSLGGRGHQPQHF. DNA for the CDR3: TGTGCCAGCAGCTTGGGTGGACGGGGCCATCAGCCCCAGCATTTT. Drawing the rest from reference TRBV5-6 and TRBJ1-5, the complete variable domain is DAGVTQSPTHLIKTRGQQVTLRCSPKSGHDTVSWYQQALGQGPQFIFQYYEEEERQRGNFPDRFSGHQFPNYSSELNVNALLLGDSALYLCASSLGGRGHQPQHFGDGTRLSIL.

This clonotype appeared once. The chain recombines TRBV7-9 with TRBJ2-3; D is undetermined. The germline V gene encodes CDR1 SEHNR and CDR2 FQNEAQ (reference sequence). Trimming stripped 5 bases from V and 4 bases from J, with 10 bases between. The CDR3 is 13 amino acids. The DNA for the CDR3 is TGTGCCAGCAGCCCGGTACTCCCAGATACGCAGTATTTT. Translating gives CASSPVLPDTQYF.

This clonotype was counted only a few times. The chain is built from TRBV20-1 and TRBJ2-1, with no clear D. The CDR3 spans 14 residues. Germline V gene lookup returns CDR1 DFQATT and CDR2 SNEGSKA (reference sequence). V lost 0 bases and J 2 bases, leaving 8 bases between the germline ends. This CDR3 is CSARDEKAYNEQFF. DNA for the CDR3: TGCAGTGCTAGAGATGAGAAAGCCTACAATGAGCAGTTCTTC.

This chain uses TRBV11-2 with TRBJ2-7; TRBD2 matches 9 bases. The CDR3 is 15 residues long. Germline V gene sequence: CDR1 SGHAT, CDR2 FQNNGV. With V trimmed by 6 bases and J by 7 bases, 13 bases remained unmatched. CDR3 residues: CASRKAGGTYNEQYF. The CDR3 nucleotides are TGTGCCAGCAGGAAAGCGGGGGGCACTTACAATGAGCAGTACTTC.

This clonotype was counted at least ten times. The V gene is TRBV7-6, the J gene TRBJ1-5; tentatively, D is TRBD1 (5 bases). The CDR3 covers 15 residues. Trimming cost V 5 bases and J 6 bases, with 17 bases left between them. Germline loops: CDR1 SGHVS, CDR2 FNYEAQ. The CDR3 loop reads CASSLARGVSQPQHF. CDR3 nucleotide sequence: TGTGCCAGCAGCCTGGCTCGGGGGGTGAGTCAGCCCCAGCATTTT.

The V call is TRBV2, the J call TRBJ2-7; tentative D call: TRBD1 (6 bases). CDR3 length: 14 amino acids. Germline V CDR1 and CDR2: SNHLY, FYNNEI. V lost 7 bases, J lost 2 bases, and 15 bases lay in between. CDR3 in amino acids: CASNVQGGPYEQYF. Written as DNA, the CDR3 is TGTGCCAGCAATGTTCAAGGGGGTCCCTACGAGCAGTACTTC.

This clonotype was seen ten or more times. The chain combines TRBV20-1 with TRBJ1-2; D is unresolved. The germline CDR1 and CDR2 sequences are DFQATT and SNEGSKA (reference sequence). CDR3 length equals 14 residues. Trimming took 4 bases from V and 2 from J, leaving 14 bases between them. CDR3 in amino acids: CSANGQAANYGYTF. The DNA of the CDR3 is TGCAGTGCTAATGGGCAGGCCGCAAACTATGGCTACACCTTC.

CDR3 in DNA: TGTGCCAGCAGGTGGACAGGGACCACAGATACGCAGTATTTT. Translated: CASRWTGTTDTQYF. The chain uses TRBV13 and TRBJ2-3; 8 bases match TRBD1. This CDR3 spans 14 amino acids. J lost 2 bases, V lost 6 bases, and 4 bases had no gene match. The germline CDR1 and CDR2 sequences are PRHDT and FYEKMQ (reference sequence).

The CDR3 reads CSVEAYQGLPGASGYTF. The CDR3, as DNA: TGCAGCGTTGAAGCGTACCAGGGGTTACCTGGGGCGAGTGGCTACACCTTC. V gene TRBV29-1 combines with J gene TRBJ1-2; D may be TRBD1 (6 bases). The CDR3 loop spans 17 amino acids. V lost 1 base and J 7 bases, leaving 25 bases between the germline ends. Germline lookup yields CDR1 SQVTM and CDR2 ANQGSEA.